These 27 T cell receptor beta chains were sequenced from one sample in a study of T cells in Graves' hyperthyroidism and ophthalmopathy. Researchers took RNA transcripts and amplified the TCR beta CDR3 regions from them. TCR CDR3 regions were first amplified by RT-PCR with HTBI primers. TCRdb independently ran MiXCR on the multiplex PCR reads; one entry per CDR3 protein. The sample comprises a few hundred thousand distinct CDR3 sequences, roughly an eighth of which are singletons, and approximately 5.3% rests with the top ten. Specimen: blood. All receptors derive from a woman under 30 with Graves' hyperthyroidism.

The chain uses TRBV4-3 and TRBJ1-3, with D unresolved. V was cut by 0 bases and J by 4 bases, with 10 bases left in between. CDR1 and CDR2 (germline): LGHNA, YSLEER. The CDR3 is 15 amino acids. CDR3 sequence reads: CASSQDTRGGNTIYF. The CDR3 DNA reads TGCGCCAGCAGCCAAGATACCCGCGGGGGAAACACCATATATTTT.

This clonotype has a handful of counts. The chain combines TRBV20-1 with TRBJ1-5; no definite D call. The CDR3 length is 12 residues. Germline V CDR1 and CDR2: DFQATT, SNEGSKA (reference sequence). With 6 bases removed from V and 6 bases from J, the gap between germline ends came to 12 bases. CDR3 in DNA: TGCAGTGCAGGGAGAGTGGGTCAGCCCCAGCATTTT. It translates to CSAGRVGQPQHF.

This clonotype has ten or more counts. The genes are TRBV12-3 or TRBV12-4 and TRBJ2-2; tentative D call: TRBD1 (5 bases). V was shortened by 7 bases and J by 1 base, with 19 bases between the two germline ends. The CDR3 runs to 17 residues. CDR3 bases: TGTGCCAGCACCCTCTGGGGCACCCTGGGGAACACCGGGGAGCTGTTTTTT. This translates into CASTLWGTLGNTGELFF.

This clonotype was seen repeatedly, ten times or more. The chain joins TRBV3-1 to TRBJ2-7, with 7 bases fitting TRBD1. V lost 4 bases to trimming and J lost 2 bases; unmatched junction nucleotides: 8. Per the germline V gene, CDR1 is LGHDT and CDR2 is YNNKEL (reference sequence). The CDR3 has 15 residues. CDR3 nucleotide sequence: TGTGCCAGCAGCCCGGCGGACAGGTGGGCCTACGAGCAGTACTTC. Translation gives CASSPADRWAYEQYF.

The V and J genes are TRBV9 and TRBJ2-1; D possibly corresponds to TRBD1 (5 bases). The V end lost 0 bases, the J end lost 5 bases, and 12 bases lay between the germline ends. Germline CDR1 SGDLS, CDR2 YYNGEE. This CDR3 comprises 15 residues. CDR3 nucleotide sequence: TGTGCCAGCAGCGTAGGGGGCGGAGCCCACAATGAGCAGTTCTTC. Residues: CASSVGGGAHNEQFF.

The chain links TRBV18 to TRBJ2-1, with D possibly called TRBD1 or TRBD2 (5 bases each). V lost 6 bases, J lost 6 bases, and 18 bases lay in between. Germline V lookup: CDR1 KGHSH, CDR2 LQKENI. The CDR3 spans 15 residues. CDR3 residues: CASSRSGTVGNEQFF. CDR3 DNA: TGTGCCAGCTCCCGATCCGGGACGGTTGGCAATGAGCAGTTCTTC.

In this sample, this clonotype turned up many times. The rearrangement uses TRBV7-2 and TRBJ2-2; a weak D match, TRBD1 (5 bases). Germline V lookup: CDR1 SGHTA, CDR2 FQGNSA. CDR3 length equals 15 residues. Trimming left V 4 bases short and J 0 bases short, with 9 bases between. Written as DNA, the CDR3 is TGTGCCAGCAGCTGGGGCCGCGCGAACACCGGGGAGCTGTTTTTT. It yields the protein CASSWGRANTGELFF.

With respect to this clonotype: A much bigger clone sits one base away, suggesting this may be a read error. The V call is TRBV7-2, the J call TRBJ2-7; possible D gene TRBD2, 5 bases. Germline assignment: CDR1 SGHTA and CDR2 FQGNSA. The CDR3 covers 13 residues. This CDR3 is CASSQGSLREQCF. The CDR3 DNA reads TGTGCCAGCAGCCAAGGGAGCTTGAGGGAGCAGTGCTTC.

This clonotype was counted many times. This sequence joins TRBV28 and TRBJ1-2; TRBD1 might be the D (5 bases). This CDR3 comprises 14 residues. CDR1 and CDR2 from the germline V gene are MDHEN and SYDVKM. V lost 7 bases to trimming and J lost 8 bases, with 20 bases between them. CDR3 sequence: CASIRPQFKGGYTF. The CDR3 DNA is TGTGCCAGCATACGTCCCCAATTTAAGGGGGGCTACACCTTC.

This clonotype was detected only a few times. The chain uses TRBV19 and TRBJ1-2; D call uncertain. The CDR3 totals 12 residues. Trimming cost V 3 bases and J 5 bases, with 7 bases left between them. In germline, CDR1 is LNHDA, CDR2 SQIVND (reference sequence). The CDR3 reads CASSMRPYGYTF. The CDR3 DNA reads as TGTGCCAGTAGTATGAGACCATATGGCTACACCTTC.

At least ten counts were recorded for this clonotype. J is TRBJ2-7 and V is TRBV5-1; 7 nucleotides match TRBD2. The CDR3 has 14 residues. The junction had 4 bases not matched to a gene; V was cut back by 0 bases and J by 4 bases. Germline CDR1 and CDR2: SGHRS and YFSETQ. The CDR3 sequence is CASSLDPSGYEQYF. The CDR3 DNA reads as TGCGCCAGCAGCTTGGATCCTAGCGGATACGAGCAGTACTTC.

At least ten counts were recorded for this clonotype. The CDR3 DNA reads TGTGCCAGCAGGAGGGGGGCTAATGAAAAACTGTTTTTT. It translates to CASRRGANEKLFF. The V gene is TRBV28, the J gene TRBJ1-4; D is perhaps TRBD1 (6 bases). Trimming took 6 bases from V and 3 from J, leaving 8 bases between them. CDR3 length: 13 residues. CDR1 MDHEN and CDR2 SYDVKM come from the germline V gene.

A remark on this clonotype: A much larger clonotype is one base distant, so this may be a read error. The CDR3 reads CASSSLAVGGLFF. CDR3 nucleotide sequence: TGTGCCAGCAGTTCCCTAGCGGTTGGGGGGCTGTTTTTT. The V call is TRBV28, the J call TRBJ2-2; 7 bases fit TRBD2. Germline V gene data show CDR1 as MDHEN and CDR2 as SYDVKM. The CDR3 consists of 13 residues.

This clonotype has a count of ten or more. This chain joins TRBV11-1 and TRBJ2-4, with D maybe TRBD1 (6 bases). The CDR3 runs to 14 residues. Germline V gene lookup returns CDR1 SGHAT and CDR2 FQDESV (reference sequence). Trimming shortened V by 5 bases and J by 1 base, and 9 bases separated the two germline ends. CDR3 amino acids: CASSSQGAKNIQYF. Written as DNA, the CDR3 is TGTGCCAGCAGCAGTCAGGGGGCCAAAAACATTCAGTACTTC.

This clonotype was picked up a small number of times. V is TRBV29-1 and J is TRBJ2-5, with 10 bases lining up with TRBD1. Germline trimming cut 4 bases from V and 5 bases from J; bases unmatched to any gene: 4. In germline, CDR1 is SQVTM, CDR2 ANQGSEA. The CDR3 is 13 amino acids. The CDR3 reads CSVVDRGRETQYF. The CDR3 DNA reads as TGCAGCGTTGTCGACAGGGGGCGGGAGACCCAGTACTTC.

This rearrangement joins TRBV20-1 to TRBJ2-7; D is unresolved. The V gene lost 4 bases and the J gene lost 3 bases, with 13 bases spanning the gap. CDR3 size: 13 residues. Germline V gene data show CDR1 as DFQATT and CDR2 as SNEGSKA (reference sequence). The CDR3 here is CSAKPGTDYEQYF. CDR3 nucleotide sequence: TGCAGTGCTAAACCGGGTACGGACTACGAGCAGTACTTC.

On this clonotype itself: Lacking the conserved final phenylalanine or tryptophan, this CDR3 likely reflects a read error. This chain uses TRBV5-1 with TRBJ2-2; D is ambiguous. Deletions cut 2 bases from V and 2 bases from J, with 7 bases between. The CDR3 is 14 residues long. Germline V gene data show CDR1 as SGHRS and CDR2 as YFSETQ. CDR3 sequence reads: CASSFNSNTGELFL. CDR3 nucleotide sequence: TGCGCCAGCAGCTTTAACAGTAACACCGGGGAGCTGTTTCTT.

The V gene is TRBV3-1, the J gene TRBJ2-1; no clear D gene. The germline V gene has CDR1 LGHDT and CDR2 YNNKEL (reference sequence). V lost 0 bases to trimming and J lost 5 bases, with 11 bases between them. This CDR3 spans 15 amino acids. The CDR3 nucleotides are TGTGCCAGCAGCCAAGATAGGGCGCAACACAATGAGCAGTTCTTC. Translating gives CASSQDRAQHNEQFF.

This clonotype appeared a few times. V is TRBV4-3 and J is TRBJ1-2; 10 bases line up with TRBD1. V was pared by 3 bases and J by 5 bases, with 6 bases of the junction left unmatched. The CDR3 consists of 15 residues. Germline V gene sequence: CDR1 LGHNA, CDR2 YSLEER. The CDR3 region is CASSQTGTGDYGYTF. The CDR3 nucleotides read TGCGCCAGCAGCCAGACCGGGACAGGGGATTATGGCTACACCTTC.

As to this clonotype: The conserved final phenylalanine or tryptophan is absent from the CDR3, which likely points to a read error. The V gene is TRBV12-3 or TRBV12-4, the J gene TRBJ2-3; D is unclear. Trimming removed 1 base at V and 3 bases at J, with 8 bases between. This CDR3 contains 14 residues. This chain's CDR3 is CASSLVSGTDTQYL. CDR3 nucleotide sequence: TGTGCCAGCAGTTTAGTAAGTGGAACAGATACGCAGTATCTT.

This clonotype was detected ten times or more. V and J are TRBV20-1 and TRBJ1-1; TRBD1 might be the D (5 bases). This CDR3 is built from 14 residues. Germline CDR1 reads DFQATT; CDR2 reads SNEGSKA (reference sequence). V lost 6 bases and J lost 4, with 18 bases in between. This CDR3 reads CSAPALGLSTEAFF. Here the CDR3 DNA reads TGCAGTGCCCCCGCCCTGGGGCTTTCCACTGAAGCTTTCTTT.

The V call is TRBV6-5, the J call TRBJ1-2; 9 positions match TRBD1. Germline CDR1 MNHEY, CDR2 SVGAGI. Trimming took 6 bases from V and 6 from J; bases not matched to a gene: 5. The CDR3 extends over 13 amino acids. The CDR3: CASRLQGADGYTF. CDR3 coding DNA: TGTGCCAGCAGATTACAGGGGGCAGATGGCTACACCTTC.

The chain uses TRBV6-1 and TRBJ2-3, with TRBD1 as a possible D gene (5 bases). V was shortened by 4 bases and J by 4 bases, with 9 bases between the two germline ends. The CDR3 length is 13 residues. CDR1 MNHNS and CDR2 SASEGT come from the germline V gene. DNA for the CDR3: TGTGCCAGCAGTGGAAGGGGCGCAGATACGCAGTATTTT. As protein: CASSGRGADTQYF.

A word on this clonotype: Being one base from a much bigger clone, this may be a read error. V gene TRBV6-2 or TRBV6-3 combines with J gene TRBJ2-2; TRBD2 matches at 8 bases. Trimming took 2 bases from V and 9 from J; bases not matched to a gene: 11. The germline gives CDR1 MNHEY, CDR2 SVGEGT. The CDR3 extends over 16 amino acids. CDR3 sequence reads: CASSYLAGGNKRELFF. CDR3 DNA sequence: TGTGCCAGCAGTTACCTCGCGGGAGGTAATAAGAGGGAGCTGTTTTTT.

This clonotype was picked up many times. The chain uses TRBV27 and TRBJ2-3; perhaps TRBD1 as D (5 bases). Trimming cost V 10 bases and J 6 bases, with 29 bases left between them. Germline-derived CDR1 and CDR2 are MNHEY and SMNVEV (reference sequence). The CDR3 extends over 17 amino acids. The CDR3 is CAISDLGHPSVLDTQYF. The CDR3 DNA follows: TGTGCCATTTCGGATCTTGGACACCCTTCGGTCCTTGATACGCAGTATTTT.

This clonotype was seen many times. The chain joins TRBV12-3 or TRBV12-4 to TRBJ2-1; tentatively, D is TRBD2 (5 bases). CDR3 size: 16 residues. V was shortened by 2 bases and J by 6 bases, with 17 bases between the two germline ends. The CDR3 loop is CASSLSPGFGSNEQFF. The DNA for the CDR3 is TGTGCCAGCAGTTTATCTCCGGGATTCGGTTCCAATGAGCAGTTCTTC.

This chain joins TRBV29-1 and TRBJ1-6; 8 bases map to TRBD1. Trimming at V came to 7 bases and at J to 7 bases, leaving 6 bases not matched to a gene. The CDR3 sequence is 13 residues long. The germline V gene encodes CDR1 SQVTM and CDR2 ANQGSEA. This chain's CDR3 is CSGRTGSNSPLHF. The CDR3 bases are TGCAGCGGGAGGACAGGGAGCAATTCACCCCTCCACTTT.